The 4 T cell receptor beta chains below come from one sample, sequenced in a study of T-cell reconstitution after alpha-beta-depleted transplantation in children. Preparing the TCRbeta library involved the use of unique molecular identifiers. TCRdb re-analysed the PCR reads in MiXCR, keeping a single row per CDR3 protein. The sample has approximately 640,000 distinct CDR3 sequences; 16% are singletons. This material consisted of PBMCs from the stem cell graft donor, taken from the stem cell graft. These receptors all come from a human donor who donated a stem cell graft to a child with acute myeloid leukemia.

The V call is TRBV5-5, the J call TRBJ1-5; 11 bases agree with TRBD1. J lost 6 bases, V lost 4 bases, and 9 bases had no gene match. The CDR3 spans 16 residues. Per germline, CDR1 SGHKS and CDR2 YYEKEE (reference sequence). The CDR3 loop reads CASSVVDRGLGQPQHF. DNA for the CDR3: TGTGCCAGCAGCGTGGTGGACAGGGGGCTCGGTCAGCCCCAGCATTTT.

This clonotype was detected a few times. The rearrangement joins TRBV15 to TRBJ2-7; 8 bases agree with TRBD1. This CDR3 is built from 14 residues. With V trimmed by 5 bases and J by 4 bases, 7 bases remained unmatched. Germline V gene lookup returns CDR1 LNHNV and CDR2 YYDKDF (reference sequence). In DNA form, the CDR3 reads TGTGCCACCAGCTCCGGGACAGGTTGGTACGAGCAGTACTTC. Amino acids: CATSSGTGWYEQYF.

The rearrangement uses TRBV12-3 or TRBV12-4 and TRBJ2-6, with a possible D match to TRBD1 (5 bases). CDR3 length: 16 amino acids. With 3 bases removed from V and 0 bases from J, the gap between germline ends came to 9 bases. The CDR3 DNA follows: TGTGCCAGCAGTTTGGTGGGGCCCTCTGGGGCCAACGTCCTGACTTTC. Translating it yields CASSLVGPSGANVLTF.

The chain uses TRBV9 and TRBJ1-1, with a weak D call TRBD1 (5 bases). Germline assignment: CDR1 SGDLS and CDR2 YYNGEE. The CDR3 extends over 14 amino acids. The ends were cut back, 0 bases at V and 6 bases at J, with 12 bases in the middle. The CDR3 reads CASSVGGTAPEAFF. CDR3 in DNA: TGTGCCAGCAGCGTAGGAGGGACGGCACCTGAAGCTTTCTTT. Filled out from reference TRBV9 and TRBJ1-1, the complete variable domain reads DSGVTQTPKHLITATGQRVTLRCSPRSGDLSVYWYQQSLDQGLQFLIQYYNGEERAKGNILERFSAQQFPDLHSELNLSSLELGDSALYFCASSVGGTAPEAFFGQGTRLTVV.